This section outlines one T cell receptor beta chain sequence together with its context. The antigen remains undetermined. This sample is part of a study of somatic mutations in cytotoxic T cells in rheumatoid arthritis. The CDR3 has 13 amino acids. V lost 0 bases, J lost 4 bases, and 4 bases lay in between. From germline, CDR1 is SGDLS and CDR2 YYNGEE. Overall study results and limits: Patients with a largest CD8+ clone exceeding 20% of CD8+ cells numbered about an eighth of the 65.

Libraries were prepared by immunoSEQ multiplex PCR; TCRdb keeps only in-frame clonotypes and omits some of them. The profile covers about 19,000 clones, with around four fifths appearing a single time and about a tenth taken by the ten largest. The sample was CD8+ T cells sorted from blood. V gene TRBV9 combines with J gene TRBJ2-2; D is uncertain. The source of this sequence is a man aged 18 to 30 with rheumatoid arthritis. This CDR3 is CASSVGGTGELFF. The CDR3 nucleotides are TGTGCCAGCAGCGTAGGAGGCACCGGGGAGCTGTTTTTT.